The clone carrying this T cell receptor (beta chain) showed up many times. The entry originates in a study of metastatic and nonmetastatic thyroid tumors. TCRdb redid the clone calls on the PCR reads using MiXCR. The profile shows under 50,000 clones, 18% of them singletons. The CDR3 is 15 amino acids. V gave up 6 bases and J gave up 3 bases; unmatched junction bases: 11. Germline assignment: CDR1 MNHEY and CDR2 SMNVEV (reference sequence). Not a single patient had been given any form of treatment at any point before undergoing thyroid surgery. This sequence was found in a female donor with papillary thyroid cancer or a benign thyroid nodule (not recorded which). Some clones in this sample may be carry-over from other donors' samples. V is TRBV27 and J is TRBJ2-7; 7 positions agree with TRBD2. Sequencing was carried out using tumor tissue. The CDR3 here is CASSPLLLAGYEQYF. Written as DNA, the CDR3 is TGTGCCAGCAGCCCTCTTTTATTAGCGGGCTACGAGCAGTACTTC.